This TCR beta chain was recovered during a study of cytomegalovirus exposure and HLA in healthy donors. Overall study findings and caveats: At a 0.05 false discovery rate, a later analysis found roughly 17,000 TCR beta sequences to be associated with HLA alleles.

The study ran its PCR with 60 Vbeta and 13 Jbeta primers. The data were produced by immunoSEQ multiplex PCR, yet TCRdb's version contains in-frame clones alone and is incomplete. Of some 150,000 clones detected, about 79% appear once; the ten largest clones hold around 1.7%. Turning to this clone: Its specificity is unknown.

Sequenced: PBMCs. The source is a woman in her twenties or thirties in good health and CMV-seronegative.

Here the CDR3 reads CASSVSAGHQPQHF. The CDR3 region has the DNA TGTGCCAGCAGTGTGAGTGCTGGGCATCAGCCCCAGCATTTT. The J gene is TRBJ1-5, the V gene TRBV28; D not resolved. There are 14 residues in the CDR3. Germline V lookup: CDR1 MDHEN, CDR2 SYDVKM. V was trimmed by 5 bases and J by 5 bases, leaving 13 bases between them.